Described below is a single T cell receptor beta chain sequence and its context. This sample is part of a study of blood T cell repertoires in COVID-19. In germline, CDR1 is MDHEN, CDR2 SYDVKM. Trimming took 7 bases from V and 0 from J, leaving 12 bases between them. This CDR3 has 15 amino acids. The repertoire was sequenced with immunoSEQ multiplex PCR; TCRdb's copy has only in-frame clones and lacks some. Here the sample spans 300,000 or so clones, roughly 90% being singletons. The gene calls are TRBV28 and TRBJ2-2, with D possibly being TRBD2 (5 bases). The clonotype comes from a woman younger than 45 with COVID-19, enrolled during active disease. Material: peripheral blood. The CDR3 bases are TGTGCCAGCACCCCCCCGGGGACGAACACCGGGGAGCTGTTTTTT. As protein: CASTPPGTNTGELFF.